The clone carrying this T cell receptor beta chain is labeled medium-sized. Its antigen remains unidentified. Treatment specified: approximately 10-day PBMC culture with coronavirus spike peptide pools or control peptides (ViraFEST assay). The Oncomine TCR Beta short-read assay sequenced DNA from cultured CD4+ T cells. Using its own MiXCR run on the PCR reads, TCRdb lists one record per CDR3 protein. The profile shows 8,000 or so distinct CDR3 sequences, roughly 19% of them singletons. This sample is part of a study of vaccination and CD4 T cells after COVID-19. Study background: SARS-CoV-2, HCoV-NL63, HCoV-OC43 and HCoV-229E supplied the overlapping spike peptides used to stimulate cells. Study results and limitations: With convalescent patients, a median around 85% of reactive clones emerged solely after vaccination. Spike mono-reactivity marked 304 of 307 vaccine-specific clones in convalescent patients.

The CDR3 runs to 12 residues. Germline CDR1 is DFQATT and CDR2 is SNEGSKA (reference sequence). Between the trimmed V and J ends, which lost 5 bases and 0 bases, there was a span of 8 bases. This TCR was recovered from a human donor who had recovered from COVID-19. Sequenced material: CD4+ T cells from blood, cultured in vitro, taken after SARS-CoV-2 vaccination. The chain uses TRBV20-1 and TRBJ2-7; D might be TRBD2 (6 bases). The CDR3 DNA reads TGCAGTGCTGGGACTCTCTCCTACGAGCAGTACTTC. It translates to CSAGTLSYEQYF.